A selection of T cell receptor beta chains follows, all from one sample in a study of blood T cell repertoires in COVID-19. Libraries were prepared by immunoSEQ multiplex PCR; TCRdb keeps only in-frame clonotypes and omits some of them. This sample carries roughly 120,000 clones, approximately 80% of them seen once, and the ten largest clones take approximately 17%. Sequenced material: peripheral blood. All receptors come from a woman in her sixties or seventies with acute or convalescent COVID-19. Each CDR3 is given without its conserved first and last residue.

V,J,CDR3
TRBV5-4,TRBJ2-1,ASSPTGVNEQF
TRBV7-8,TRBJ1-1,ASSPHGTDNTEAF
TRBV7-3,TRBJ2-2,ASSEVPGLTGELF
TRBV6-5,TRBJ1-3,ASSYSKGVSGNTIY
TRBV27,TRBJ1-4,ASSLDREAEKLF
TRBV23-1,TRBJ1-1,ALTRGTEAF
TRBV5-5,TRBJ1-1,ASSPYRDREAF
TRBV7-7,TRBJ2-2,ASSPRTGTGTGELF
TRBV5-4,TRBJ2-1,ASSRTGTGGLFHEQF
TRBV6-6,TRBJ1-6,ASRHRVDSPLH
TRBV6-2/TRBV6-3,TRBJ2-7,ASSYDGGLREQY
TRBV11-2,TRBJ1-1,ASSLGPGGPTEAF
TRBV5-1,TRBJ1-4,ASSTGLGEKLF
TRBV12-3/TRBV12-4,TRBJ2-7,ASSFGGPREQY
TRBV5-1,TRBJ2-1,ASSLASGASFYNEQF
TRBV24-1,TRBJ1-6,ATSDSTSYNSPLH
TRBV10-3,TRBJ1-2,AITRTGDNYGYT
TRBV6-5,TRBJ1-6,ASSYSTVGNSPLH
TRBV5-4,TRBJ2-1,ASSLNPGTSIYEQF
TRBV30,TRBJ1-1,AWRKDRGGTEAF
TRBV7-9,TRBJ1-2,ASSLALEGYGYT
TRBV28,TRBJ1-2,ASSLTGMRGGYT
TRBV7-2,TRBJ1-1,ASSFPGGWAEAF
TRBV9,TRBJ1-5,ASSDGGQPQPQH
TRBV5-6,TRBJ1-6,ASSFNRDNSPLH
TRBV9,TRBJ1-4,ASSVSGNLNEKLF
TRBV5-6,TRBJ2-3,ASSLATGGAADTQY
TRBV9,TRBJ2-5,ASSDDRGQETQY
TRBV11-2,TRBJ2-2,ASSTRRRGDTGELF
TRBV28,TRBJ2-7,ASSPPGTGRFGEQY
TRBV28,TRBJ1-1,ASSFQGDTEAF
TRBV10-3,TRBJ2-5,AIRPHRGQETQY
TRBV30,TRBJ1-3,AWEEDRTGNTIY
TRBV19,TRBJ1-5,ASSPTGRGNQPQH
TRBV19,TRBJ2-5,ASSILSGETQY
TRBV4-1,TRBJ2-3,ASSQDELAGGTKQY
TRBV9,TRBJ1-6,ASSANRDRGNSPLH
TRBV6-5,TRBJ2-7,ASSSRTGTETYEQY
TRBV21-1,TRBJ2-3,ASSSIRTSGGAGACTQY
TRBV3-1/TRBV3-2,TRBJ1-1,ASSHIAEAF
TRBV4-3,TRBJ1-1,ASSQDARGRVNTEAF
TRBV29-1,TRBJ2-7,SVSTGNPYEQY
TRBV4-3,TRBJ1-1,ASSHNGGREAF
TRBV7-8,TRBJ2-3,ASSLEGVLGRDTQY
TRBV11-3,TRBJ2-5,ASSLPRLETQY
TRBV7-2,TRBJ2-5,ASSVHRGETQY
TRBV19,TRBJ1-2,ASSRQGSYGYT
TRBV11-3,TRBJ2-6,ASSFLGAQGANVLT
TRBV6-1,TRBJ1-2,ASSEMEGRSYGYT
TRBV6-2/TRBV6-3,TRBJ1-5,ASSYEGAKVVGPQH
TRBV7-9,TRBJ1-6,ASSLNRGSYNSPLH
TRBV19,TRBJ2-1,ASSPGVLGVF
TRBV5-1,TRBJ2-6,ASSLEGAKSGANVLT
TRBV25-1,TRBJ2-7,ASSERIGGVIDEQY